The 23 T cell receptor beta chains below were found in one sample sequenced in a study of blood T cells in healthy people across ages. A J-beta primer mix and a sample-barcoded 5' primer were used in a second PCR of about 7 to 12 cycles. TCRdb re-called the 5' RACE reads through MiXCR, storing one row per CDR3 protein. The sample yields 700,000 to 900,000 distinct CDR3 sequences, roughly 50% seen once. The sample taken for sequencing was blood. These receptors were taken from a man aged 80 or over in good health.

The chain is built from TRBV5-1 and TRBJ1-1; perhaps TRBD1 as D (5 bases). CDR1 and CDR2 (germline): SGHRS, YFSETQ. This CDR3 is built from 16 residues. Trimming took 4 bases from V and 0 from J, leaving 16 bases between them. CDR3 bases: TGCGCCAGCAGCCCACGGACCGGAGGGGTGAACACTGAAGCTTTCTTT. Protein: CASSPRTGGVNTEAFF.

Concerning this clonotype: A junction end diverges from the germline sequence, so it may reflect a read error. The chain carries TRBV10-3 and TRBJ2-5; 8 nucleotides agree with TRBD1. This CDR3 region has 15 residues. Germline CDR1 is ENHRY and CDR2 is SYGVKD. The CDR3 loop is CAIKGDRRQREAQYF. The CDR3 DNA follows: TGTGCCATCAAGGGGGACAGGAGGCAGCGAGAGGCCCAGTACTTC.

This clonotype was counted only a few times. This chain joins TRBV28 and TRBJ2-5; 13 bases are a match to TRBD2. In germline, CDR1 is MDHEN, CDR2 SYDVKM. The CDR3 is made up of 16 amino acids. Trimming cost V 2 bases and J 4 bases; bases outside gene matches: 4. The CDR3 spells CASSLPRTSGRETQYF. In DNA form, the CDR3 reads TGTGCCAGCAGTTTACCCAGGACTAGCGGGAGAGAGACCCAGTACTTC. Full variable domain (missing parts from reference TRBV28 and TRBJ2-5): DVKVTQSSRYLVKRTGEKVFLECVQDMDHENMFWYRQDPGLGLRLIYFSYDVKMKEKGDIPEGYSVSREKKERFSLILESASTNQTSMYLCASSLPRTSGRETQYFGPGTRLLVL.

Ten or more counts support this clonotype. The rearrangement links TRBV7-2 to TRBJ2-7, with 8 bases fitting TRBD1. This CDR3 contains 14 residues. Germline V CDR1 and CDR2: SGHTA, FQGNSA. With V trimmed by 2 bases and J by 4 bases, 4 bases remained unmatched. CDR3: CASSLSQGAYEQYF. CDR3 coding DNA: TGTGCCAGCAGCTTAAGTCAGGGGGCTTACGAGCAGTACTTC.

The table lists this clonotype with a count of one. This chain links TRBV20-1 with TRBJ2-6, with no clear D. Germline V gives CDR1 DFQATT, CDR2 SNEGSKA (reference sequence). This CDR3 is 13 amino acids long. The ends were cut back, 5 bases at V and 2 bases at J, with 7 bases in the middle. This CDR3 reads CSAYNPGANVLTF. The CDR3 DNA follows: TGCAGTGCTTATAACCCTGGGGCCAACGTCCTGACTTTC.

This rearrangement joins TRBV5-1 to TRBJ2-1, with 7 bases aligning to TRBD2. Germline assignment: CDR1 SGHRS and CDR2 YFSETQ. J gave up 9 bases and V 4 bases, and 4 bases lay outside the gene matches. The length of the CDR3 is 12 residues. The chain's CDR3 is CASSGGVCEQFF. CDR3 in DNA: TGCGCCAGCAGCGGGGGGGTATGTGAGCAGTTCTTC.

The chain links TRBV9 to TRBJ1-6; no clear D. The germline V gene has CDR1 SGDLS and CDR2 YYNGEE. Trimming took 6 bases from V and 7 from J, leaving 14 bases between them. The CDR3 runs 14 residues. The CDR3 DNA is TGTGCCAGCAACGGGCCCAGCGGCAATTCACCCCTCCACTTT. Translated, it gives CASNGPSGNSPLHF.

V gene TRBV12-3 or TRBV12-4 combines with J gene TRBJ2-6; D is perhaps TRBD2 (6 bases). This CDR3 region has 15 residues. The ends were cut back, 7 bases at V and 2 bases at J, with 12 bases in the middle. The CDR3 is CASKPGGAGANVLTF. CDR3 nucleotide sequence: TGTGCCAGCAAGCCGGGCGGGGCTGGGGCCAACGTCCTGACTTTC.

V usage is TRBV7-2 and J usage is TRBJ2-3, with 10 bases lining up with TRBD2. Germline V lookup: CDR1 SGHTA, CDR2 FQGNSA. J lost 14 bases, V lost 5 bases, and 25 bases had no gene match. The CDR3 covers 18 residues. The chain's CDR3 is CASSPRTKREGPLRYAYF. DNA of the CDR3: TGTGCCAGCAGCCCGCGCACGAAGCGGGAGGGCCCTCTCAGATACGCGTATTTT. The entire variable domain, with the rest obtained from reference TRBV7-2 and TRBJ2-3, is as follows: GAGVSQSPSNKVTEKGKDVELRCDPISGHTALYWYRQSLGQGLEFLIYFQGNSAPDKSGLPSDRFSAERTGGSVSTLTIQRTQQEDSAVYLCASSPRTKREGPLRYAYFGPGTRLTVL.

This chain links TRBV6-6 with TRBJ2-5; no definite D call. CDR1 is MNHNY, CDR2 SVGAGI, per germline (reference sequence). The V and J ends lost 1 base and 1 base respectively, with 7 bases between them. The CDR3 sequence is 14 residues long. DNA of the CDR3: TGTGCCAGCAGTTACTGGGCCCGCCAAGAGACCCAGTACTTC. Amino acids: CASSYWARQETQYF.

The rearrangement links TRBV28 to TRBJ1-5; 10 nucleotides match TRBD1. Germline V gene sequence: CDR1 MDHEN, CDR2 SYDVKM. This CDR3 comprises 17 residues. V was pared by 6 bases and J by 4 bases, with 12 bases of the junction left unmatched. CDR3 residues: CASRGTGALLSNQPQHF. CDR3 nucleotides: TGTGCCAGCAGAGGGACAGGGGCCCTTCTAAGTAATCAGCCCCAGCATTTT.

CDR3 nucleotides: TGTGCCAGCAGCGAAATTCGTGGGGGGCCCCTATTCCAAGAGACCCAGTACTTC. Amino acid sequence: CASSEIRGGPLFQETQYF. V usage is TRBV21-1 and J usage is TRBJ2-5; TRBD1, the D gene given by the table, was not confirmed from the DNA. TRBV21-1 is listed as a pseudogene. This CDR3 spans 18 amino acids.

The chain carries TRBV9 and TRBJ2-1, with D possibly TRBD2 on 7 matching bases. The CDR3 totals 15 residues. The ends were cut back, 4 bases at V and 2 bases at J, with 13 bases in the middle. Per germline, CDR1 SGDLS and CDR2 YYNGEE. CDR3 region: CASSSRGGAYNEQFF. In DNA form, the CDR3 reads TGTGCCAGCAGCTCTAGGGGGGGAGCCTACAATGAGCAGTTCTTC. Complete variable domain (other parts from reference TRBV9 and TRBJ2-1): DSGVTQTPKHLITATGQRVTLRCSPRSGDLSVYWYQQSLDQGLQFLIQYYNGEERAKGNILERFSAQQFPDLHSELNLSSLELGDSALYFCASSSRGGAYNEQFFGPGTRLTVL.

The V gene is TRBV10-3, the J gene TRBJ2-4; 9 bases are a match to TRBD2. TRBJ2-7 matches the DNA end more closely, so the J call is doubtful. Germline V lookup: CDR1 ENHRY, CDR2 SYGVKD. The CDR3 runs to 16 residues. The CDR3 region has the DNA TGTGCCATCAGTGAGCGAAGACTAGCGGCTCGCTACGAGCAGTACTTC. Translating it yields CAISERRLAARYEQYF.

There are a few counts of this clonotype. The gene calls are TRBV7-2 and TRBJ2-7, with D possibly being TRBD2 (5 bases). This CDR3 is 13 amino acids long. The germline V gene encodes CDR1 SGHTA and CDR2 FQGNSA. V was shortened by 5 bases and J by 7 bases, with 15 bases between the two germline ends. The CDR3 DNA reads TGTGCCAGCAGCCCGGACTCTTTTCGAGAGCAGTACTTC. It encodes CASSPDSFREQYF.

The sample holds a few counts of this clonotype. V usage is TRBV29-1 and J usage is TRBJ2-5; 14 bases match TRBD2. With V trimmed by 4 bases and J by 11 bases, 9 bases remained unmatched. The germline V gene has CDR1 SQVTM and CDR2 ANQGSEA. The CDR3 spans 14 residues. DNA of the CDR3: TGCAGCGTTGGGGGGGGACTAGCGGGAGATAGGCAGTACTTC. Its translation is CSVGGGLAGDRQYF.

This rearrangement joins TRBV9 to TRBJ2-3, with 10 bases matching TRBD2. Germline CDR1 SGDLS, CDR2 YYNGEE. CDR3 length equals 19 residues. V trimming: 3 bases; J trimming: 4 bases; junction bases outside the gene matches: 17. The CDR3 region is CASSAAGGLATLGSDTQYF. The CDR3 DNA sequence: TGTGCCAGCAGCGCGGCGGGGGGACTAGCGACTCTCGGATCAGATACGCAGTATTTT.

This chain joins TRBV12-3 or TRBV12-4 and TRBJ1-1, with D uncertain. V lost 8 bases and J lost 10, with 14 bases in between. The CDR3 has 11 amino acids. This CDR3 is CASRKGLRAFF. The CDR3 DNA follows: TGTGCCAGCCGAAAAGGGTTGAGAGCTTTCTTT.

This clonotype came up a few times. The V and J genes are TRBV4-1 and TRBJ2-4; 7 nucleotides agree with TRBD2. The CDR3 has 17 amino acids. Trimming cost V 1 base and J 0 bases; bases outside gene matches: 6. Germline V gene lookup returns CDR1 MGHRA and CDR2 YSYEKL. The CDR3 coding sequence is TGCGCCAGCAGCCAAGTGGCTAGCGGTATAGCCAAAAACATTCAGTACTTC. Protein: CASSQVASGIAKNIQYF.

The rearrangement joins TRBV3-1 to TRBJ2-1; D uncertain. Germline CDR1 reads LGHDT; CDR2 reads YNNKEL (reference sequence). This CDR3 is 11 amino acids long. Trimming cost V 5 bases and J 12 bases, with 11 bases left between them. CDR3 nucleotides: TGTGCCAGCAGCTCCGAAACGGGGCAGTTCTTC. Translated, it gives CASSSETGQFF.

This sequence joins TRBV29-1 and TRBJ1-2; D not certain. The V end was cut by 5 bases, the J end by 2 bases, with 12 bases between. Germline assignment: CDR1 SQVTM and CDR2 ANQGSEA. The CDR3 spans 13 residues. The CDR3 DNA follows: TGCAGCGTTTATGTCCCCCTCAACTATGGCTACACCTTC. Residues: CSVYVPLNYGYTF. Looking up the rest from reference TRBV29-1 and TRBJ1-2 gives the full variable domain: SAVISQKPSRDICQRGTSLTIQCQVDSQVTMMFWYRQQPGQSLTLIATANQGSEATYESGFVIDKFPISRPNLTFSTLTVSNMSPEDSSIYLCSVYVPLNYGYTFGSGTRLTVV.

V is TRBV3-1 and J is TRBJ2-1; D is perhaps TRBD2 (6 bases). The CDR3 is 15 residues long. Germline CDR1 and CDR2: LGHDT and YNNKEL (reference sequence). V lost 6 bases, J lost 7 bases, and 19 bases lay in between. CDR3 loop: CASSHPGRSGNEQFF. The CDR3 bases are TGTGCCAGCAGTCACCCTGGGAGGAGTGGGAATGAGCAGTTCTTC.

This chain uses TRBV29-1 with TRBJ2-3; a weak D match, TRBD2 (5 bases). Germline CDR1 and CDR2: SQVTM and ANQGSEA. Trimming pared 0 bases from V and 6 bases from J, leaving 19 bases between. The CDR3 runs 16 residues. The CDR3: CSVEDWLADGGDTQYF. The CDR3, as DNA: TGCAGCGTTGAAGATTGGCTAGCAGACGGTGGGGATACGCAGTATTTT.